This TCR beta chain was captured by sequencing in a study of shared clonotypes between healthy human individuals. As for this clone: The antigen remains unidentified.

It was CD45RO-negative cells, positively selected for CCR7, that made up naive CD8 cells, with terminally differentiated effector memory CD45RA+ cells excluded. Findings of the study overall: What naive subsets generally showed was a larger estimated richness than memory subsets showed. At large depth, rarefaction still showed sorted-subset sequencing to be incomplete. Represented diversity (both genetic and exposure-history) was limited by the small number of donors.

Germline values: CDR1 MGHDK, CDR2 SYGVNS. The germline V and J ends were trimmed by 3 bases and 5 bases, with 14 bases remaining between them. The CDR3 is 15 amino acids. Sequencing used immunoSEQ multiplex PCR; TCRdb keeps in-frame clones, though not all of them. The data show approximately 2,000,000 clones, approximately 92% seen once. The source is a man between 18 and 35 years old in good health. Some clones in this sample may be carry-over from other donors' samples. This chain uses TRBV25-1 with TRBJ1-5; no clear D gene. The sample was naive CD8+ T cells from PBMCs. CDR3 loop: CASSDGNQPDQPQHF. As DNA, the CDR3 is TGTGCCAGCAGTGACGGGAACCAGCCGGATCAGCCCCAGCATTTT.